This TCR beta chain was sequenced in a study of CD8 T cells in ankylosing spondylitis. General study points: Reported data indicate significant enrichment of disease-linked clones within matched ankylosing spondylitis synovial fluid. A motif in TCR beta, a set of roughly eight highly homologous variants, appeared characteristic of ankylosing spondylitis blood. Existing reports had already noted some motif variants in reactive arthritis synovial fluid and blood.

This clonotype was counted only a few times. Its matching antigen is unknown. Library preparation for TCR beta used quantitative 5'-RACE with molecular barcodes. TCRdb used MiXCR to reprocess the 5' RACE reads, holding one entry per CDR3 protein. The sample yields around 150,000 distinct CDR3 sequences, under 55% seen once. The source is a male donor with ankylosing spondylitis. Sample: synovial fluid, either unsorted or a sorted T cell fraction (not recorded which).

CDR3 in amino acids: CASSHTGVSYNEQFF. The CDR3 DNA reads TGTGCCAGCAGTCACACAGGGGTTTCGTACAATGAGCAGTTCTTC. The chain recombines TRBV12-3 or TRBV12-4 with TRBJ2-1, with 7 bases aligning to TRBD1. This CDR3 comprises 15 residues. V lost 5 bases, J lost 4 bases, and 8 bases stayed unmatched.